This T cell receptor (beta chain) was sequenced for a study of CD8 T cells in ankylosing spondylitis. Library preparation for TCR beta used quantitative 5'-RACE with molecular barcodes. TCRdb re-called the 5' RACE reads through MiXCR, storing one row per CDR3 protein. The sample has 700,000 to 850,000 distinct CDR3 sequences, 10% to 15% seen once. As for this clonotype: The antigen is not known. Just one base apart from a much larger clone, this may be a read error.

CDR3 size: 14 residues. V lost 6 bases and J 4 bases, leaving 15 bases between the germline ends. The germline CDR1 and CDR2 sequences are MNHNS and SASEGT. General study findings and limits: Among TCR beta sequences, a motif of several highly homologous variants appeared characteristic of ankylosing spondylitis blood.

The genes are TRBV6-1 and TRBJ2-5; tentative D call: TRBD2 (6 bases). The material sequenced was blood, either unsorted or a sorted T cell fraction (not recorded which). The clonotype comes from a male donor with ankylosing spondylitis. The CDR3 loop reads CASSWGTRRETQYF. The CDR3 DNA is TGTGCCAGCAGCTGGGGGACTCGCCGAGAGACCCAGTACTTC.